Presented here are 16 T cell receptor beta chains from one specimen sequenced in a study of T cells in Graves' hyperthyroidism and ophthalmopathy (dated by TCRdb to about 2019). The library came from multiplex PCR. For sequencing, an Illumina HiSeq 2000 was employed. Amplification of TCR beta CDR3 regions was carried out from RNA transcripts. The first round of RT-PCR for the TCR CDR3 was performed with the HTBI primer set and the Qiagen OneStep RT-PCR kit. TCRdb reprocessing: public reads trimmed at Q25 with fastp, clones called with MiXCR, in-frame beta chains kept. Under each unique CDR3 protein, matching rows form one entry showing the most common genes and DNA. Here the sample has around 300,000 distinct CDR3 sequences; roughly 18% occur a single time. The top ten constitute approximately 37% of the sample. Sequencing was done on a sample of blood. These receptor sequences come from a man aged 45-65 years with Graves' ophthalmopathy.

The chain links TRBV7-2 to TRBJ2-6; TRBD1 agrees at 8 bases. Germline V lookup: CDR1 SGHTA, CDR2 FQGNSA. CDR3 length equals 17 residues. V was pared by 6 bases and J by 1 base, with 8 bases of the junction left unmatched. The CDR3 protein is CASRLNDRGSGANVLTF. CDR3 DNA: TGTGCCAGCAGGTTGAATGACAGGGGTTCTGGGGCCAACGTCCTGACTTTC.

The chain couples TRBV29-1 to TRBJ2-5; 8 bases agree with TRBD1. Unmatched junction bases numbered 9, after V lost 7 bases and J lost 5 bases. This CDR3 has 13 amino acids. CDR1 and CDR2 from the germline V gene are SQVTM and ANQGSEA. The CDR3 DNA follows: TGCAGCGGGCGGACAGGGTGGATGGAGACCCAGTACTTC. Translated, it gives CSGRTGWMETQYF.

This clonotype was recorded a few times. This chain uses TRBV28 with TRBJ1-4; possible D gene TRBD1, 5 bases. Germline V gene lookup returns CDR1 MDHEN and CDR2 SYDVKM. The CDR3 spans 16 residues. Trimming left V 4 bases short and J 8 bases short, with 20 bases between. CDR3 in amino acids: CASSSWDSGKGEKLFF. The CDR3, as DNA: TGTGCCAGCAGTTCCTGGGACTCGGGGAAGGGGGAAAAACTGTTTTTT.

The sample holds many counts of this clonotype. J is TRBJ2-1 and V is TRBV20-1, with TRBD2 identical over 8 bases. V shed 3 bases and J 7 bases; nucleotides not matched to a gene: 5. CDR3 length: 13 residues. Germline V gives CDR1 DFQATT, CDR2 SNEGSKA (reference sequence). Here the CDR3 DNA reads TGCAGTGCTAGGAGCGGGAGTCTAAATGAGCAGTTCTTC. This sequence encodes CSARSGSLNEQFF.

This clonotype showed up just a few times. The chain has TRBV11-3 and TRBJ2-2; D gene unclear. Trimming took 5 bases from V and 5 from J, leaving 12 bases between them. Germline CDR1 and CDR2: SGHNT and YENEEA. The CDR3 totals 14 residues. CDR3 DNA: TGTGCCAGCAGCCCCGCAGTGGGGACCGGGGAGCTGTTTTTT. This codes for CASSPAVGTGELFF.

The rearrangement uses TRBV5-1 and TRBJ2-3; D gene unclear. CDR3 length: 15 residues. Germline V lookup: CDR1 SGHRS, CDR2 YFSETQ. Trimming removed 0 bases from V and 1 base from J, with 9 bases in between. CDR3 sequence (DNA): TGCGCCAGCAGCTTGGCCGGGCGCCGCACAGATACGCAGTATTTT. Protein sequence: CASSLAGRRTDTQYF.

This clonotype was seen a few times. The CDR3 bases are TGTGCCAGCAGTTACGGGACTAGCGGTTCCGGTTACAATGAGCAGTTCTTC. This gives the protein CASSYGTSGSGYNEQFF. The J gene is TRBJ2-1, the V gene TRBV2, with 11 nucleotides matching TRBD2. Germline CDR1 and CDR2: SNHLY and FYNNEI. V shed 5 bases, J shed 4 bases, and the junction held 10 bases outside the gene matches. The length of the CDR3 is 17 residues.

The chain couples TRBV28 to TRBJ1-1, with D possibly being TRBD1 (5 bases). The germline CDR1 and CDR2 sequences are MDHEN and SYDVKM. The CDR3 covers 17 residues. With 5 bases removed from V and 0 bases from J, the gap between germline ends came to 19 bases. CDR3 amino acids: CASSVVGAGHLNTEAFF. The CDR3 nucleotides read TGTGCCAGCAGTGTAGTAGGAGCCGGACACCTGAACACTGAAGCTTTCTTT.

Many counts were recorded for this clonotype. Here the CDR3 reads CSATPSASSTDTQYF. The CDR3 region has the DNA TGCAGTGCAACCCCTAGCGCTTCTAGCACAGATACGCAGTATTTT. The chain is built from TRBV20-1 and TRBJ2-3; D may be TRBD2 (6 bases). This CDR3 spans 15 amino acids. CDR1 is DFQATT and CDR2 is SNEGSKA in the germline V gene (reference sequence). Between the trimmed V and J ends, which lost 6 bases and 0 bases, there was a span of 16 bases.

This clonotype has a count of ten or more. The V and J genes are TRBV9 and TRBJ2-2; 12 bases agree with TRBD2. Looked up from germline, CDR1 is SGDLS and CDR2 is YYNGEE. Germline trimming cut 4 bases from V and 7 bases from J; bases unmatched to any gene: 8. This CDR3 is built from 16 residues. The CDR3: CASSPLSSGRGGELFF. CDR3 in DNA: TGTGCCAGCAGCCCGTTATCTAGCGGGAGGGGCGGGGAGCTGTTTTTT.

Only a few counts were recorded for this clonotype. The chain joins TRBV30 to TRBJ1-2, with D possibly matching TRBD1 (6 bases). Trimming left V 0 bases short and J 0 bases short, with 11 bases between. CDR3 length equals 15 residues. CDR1 is GTSNPN, CDR2 SVGIG, per germline (reference sequence). The CDR3 region has the DNA TGTGCCTGGAGTGTAATGGAGGGGGCTAACTATGGCTACACCTTC. Amino acid sequence: CAWSVMEGANYGYTF.

This clonotype was counted between two and nine times. The rearrangement joins TRBV9 to TRBJ2-7; D remains ambiguous. There are 16 residues in the CDR3. Germline V lookup: CDR1 SGDLS, CDR2 YYNGEE. The V end was cut by 4 bases, the J end by 0 bases, with 17 bases between. The CDR3 is CASSPPLSRSSYEQYF. For the CDR3, the DNA is TGTGCCAGCAGCCCCCCATTGAGCAGGAGCTCCTACGAGCAGTACTTC. Complete variable domain (other parts from reference TRBV9 and TRBJ2-7): DSGVTQTPKHLITATGQRVTLRCSPRSGDLSVYWYQQSLDQGLQFLIQYYNGEERAKGNILERFSAQQFPDLHSELNLSSLELGDSALYFCASSPPLSRSSYEQYFGPGTRLTVT.

The table lists this clonotype with many counts. The chain is built from TRBV12-5 and TRBJ1-5; the D is unclear. V was shortened by 6 bases and J by 4 bases, with 13 bases between the two germline ends. Germline V gene sequence: CDR1 LGHNT, CDR2 FRNRAP. The CDR3 has 14 amino acids. The CDR3 region is CASGQDGINQPQHF. Here the CDR3 DNA reads TGTGCTAGTGGCCAGGACGGAATTAATCAGCCCCAGCATTTT. The complete variable domain, with remaining parts taken from reference TRBV12-5 and TRBJ1-5, reads DARVTQTPRHKVTEMGQEVTMRCQPILGHNTVFWYRQTMMQGLELLAYFRNRAPLDDSGMPKDRFSAEMPDATLATLKIQPSEPRDSAVYFCASGQDGINQPQHFGDGTRLSIL.

This clonotype was seen only a few times. The V call is TRBV7-9, the J call TRBJ1-1; no clear D. There are 12 residues in the CDR3. Germline loops: CDR1 SEHNR, CDR2 FQNEAQ (reference sequence). V lost 2 bases to trimming and J lost 6 bases, with 7 bases between them. CDR3 in amino acids: CASSLTAAEAFF. The CDR3 DNA reads TGTGCCAGCAGCTTAACGGCGGCTGAAGCTTTCTTT.

This clonotype was picked up many times. The chain joins TRBV20-1 to TRBJ2-5, with TRBD2 identical over 8 bases. J was trimmed by 4 bases and V by 5 bases; bases with no gene match: 9. In germline, CDR1 is DFQATT, CDR2 SNEGSKA (reference sequence). The CDR3 has 14 residues. CDR3 sequence (DNA): TGCAGTGCTTCCGTAGCGGGATTAGGAGAGACCCAGTACTTC. Protein sequence: CSASVAGLGETQYF.

The chain joins TRBV30 to TRBJ2-7; TRBD2 matches at 9 bases. Germline V CDR1 and CDR2: GTSNPN, SVGIG (reference sequence). The CDR3 length is 17 residues. The trim removed 1 base at V and 9 bases at J, leaving 19 bases unmatched. The chain's CDR3 is CAWSAYPGTSFAHGQYF. CDR3 DNA: TGTGCCTGGAGTGCCTACCCCGGGACTAGCTTTGCCCACGGGCAGTACTTC.